The 3 T cell receptor beta chains listed next were all sequenced from one sample in a study of blood T cell repertoires in COVID-19. Repertoires were generated with immunoSEQ multiplex PCR, while TCRdb's copy carries only in-frame clones and drops some. This sample has about 140,000 clones; around 84% occur once, and the top ten carry around 5%. Sequences were obtained from peripheral blood. The receptors were sampled from a human donor in a cohort sampled during active COVID-19.

The chain is built from TRBV18 and TRBJ2-1; D gene ambiguous. CDR3 size: 15 residues. V was clipped by 5 bases and J by 4 bases, with 15 bases between them. In germline, CDR1 is KGHSH, CDR2 LQKENI. The CDR3 nucleotides read TGTGCCAGCTCAAGCATGGAACTAACATACAATGAGCAGTTCTTC. Translation gives CASSSMELTYNEQFF.

This chain joins TRBV12-5 and TRBJ1-1, with TRBD1 matching over 9 bases. The V and J ends lost 0 bases and 7 bases, in that order; junction bases with no gene match: 6. From germline, CDR1 is LGHNT and CDR2 FRNRAP. The CDR3 loop spans 15 amino acids. CDR3 sequence: CASGLVQTGGDEAFF. In DNA form, the CDR3 reads TGTGCTAGTGGTTTGGTACAGACAGGGGGGGATGAAGCTTTCTTT.

A few counts support this clone. The chain is built from TRBV5-3 and TRBJ1-2; TRBD1 matches 8 bases. TRBV5-3 is an ORF for which the function is uncertain. CDR3 length: 14 amino acids. Trimming took 8 bases from V and 0 from J; bases not matched to a gene: 6. This CDR3 is CARGQVLTNYGYTF. As DNA, the CDR3 is TGTGCCAGGGGACAGGTCCTGACTAACTATGGCTACACCTTC.